Listed below are T cell receptor beta chains from one sample, sequenced in a study of CD4 T cells in relation to SARS-CoV-2 and coronaviruses. Profiled with immunoSEQ multiplex PCR; TCRdb holds only in-frame clones, not every one. The sample shows 20,000 to 25,000 clones, about 71% of them seen only once. These receptors' antigens are unknown. Input material: CD4+ T cells from PBMCs, cultured in vitro. Every receptor here comes from a human donor in good health. Each CDR3 is given with its conserved first and last residue. The D gene is left open where the match is weak. Clone size is not always given. Where it is, it says once, few, many or a class for expanded clones.

cdr3_length d_call clone_size j_call v_call cdr3_aa cdr3_nt
14 . few TRBJ1-4 TRBV7-9 CASSLGLGNEKLFF TGTGCCAGCAGCTTAGGCTTGGGGAATGAAAAACTGTTTTTT
14 . . TRBJ2-1 TRBV7-7 CASSRDSTNSEQFF TGTGCTAGCAGCCGGGACTCCACTAATAGTGAGCAGTTCTTC
13 . . TRBJ1-5 TRBV12-5 CASGTGYNQPQHF TGTGCTAGTGGTACAGGTTACAATCAGCCCCAGCATTTT
17 TRBD2 . TRBJ2-3 TRBV3-1/TRBV3-2 CASSQDLGLAGVVTQYF TGTGCCAGCAGCCAAGATTTGGGGCTAGCGGGAGTTGTTACGCAGTATTTT
13 . . TRBJ1-3 TRBV6-5 CASSSGEGNTIYF TGTGCCAGCAGTTCAGGGGAAGGAAACACCATATATTTT
16 . . TRBJ1-1 TRBV11-1 CASSLPGGASDTEAFF TGTGCCAGCAGCTTACCCGGGGGCGCGAGCGACACTGAAGCTTTCTTT
15 . . TRBJ1-2 TRBV6-6 CASSPRRQTNYGYTF TGTGCCAGCAGCCCCCGACGGCAGACTAACTATGGCTACACCTTC
14 TRBD2 . TRBJ2-5 TRBV6-6 CASSSGLAGETQYF TGTGCCAGCAGTTCCGGACTAGCGGGAGAGACCCAGTACTTC
15 . . TRBJ2-7 TRBV10-1 CATLRRGGGPFLAYF TGCGCCACCTTAAGACGAGGGGGGGGCCCTTTCCTAGCTTACTTC
14 . . TRBJ1-3 TRBV9 CASSVENSGNTIYF TGTGCCAGCAGCGTAGAGAACTCTGGAAACACCATATATTTT
17 TRBD2 . TRBJ2-1 TRBV27 CASSLGLAGVGSNEQFF TGTGCCAGCAGTTTGGGACTAGCGGGAGTGGGGAGTAATGAGCAGTTCTTC
14 TRBD1 once TRBJ2-5 TRBV5-5 CASSLPYRGKTQYF TGTGCCAGCAGCTTGCCGTACAGGGGGAAGACCCAGTACTTC
13 . few TRBJ2-7 TRBV23-1 CASSTRGDGEQYF TGCGCCAGCAGTACCCGGGGAGACGGCGAGCAGTACTTC
13 TRBD1 . TRBJ1-4 TRBV6-5 CATTGALNEKLFF TGTGCCACCACAGGGGCTCTTAATGAAAAACTGTTTTTT
14 . . TRBJ2-7 TRBV12-1 CASSPGQGTYEQYF TGTGCCAGCAGCCCCGGACAGGGAACCTACGAGCAGTACTTC
15 . . TRBJ1-2 TRBV6-5 CASRGGLSVNYGYTF TGTGCCAGCCGCGGGGGCCTCTCCGTAAACTATGGCTACACCTTC
16 TRBD2 . TRBJ2-2 TRBV2 CASSVGSGRATGELFF TGTGCCAGCAGTGTTGGTAGCGGGAGGGCGACCGGGGAGCTGTTTTTT
16 TRBD2 . TRBJ2-3 TRBV11-3 CASSKLRGGSTDTQYF TGTGCCAGCAGCAAGCTCCGGGGGGGGAGCACAGATACGCAGTATTTT
13 TRBD1 . TRBJ1-1 TRBV7-9 CASRAQGPGEAFF TGTGCCAGCAGGGCACAGGGGCCGGGTGAAGCTTTCTTT
10 . . TRBJ1-2 TRBV2 CASSVEGYTF TGTGCCAGCAGTGTGGAAGGCTACACCTTC
12 . once TRBJ1-4 TRBV10-3 CAIKSQDEKLFF TGTGCCATCAAATCACAAGATGAAAAACTGTTTTTT
12 . . TRBJ1-1 TRBV3-1/TRBV3-2 CASSRGGTQAFF TGTGCCAGCAGCCGAGGGGGGACACAAGCTTTCTTT